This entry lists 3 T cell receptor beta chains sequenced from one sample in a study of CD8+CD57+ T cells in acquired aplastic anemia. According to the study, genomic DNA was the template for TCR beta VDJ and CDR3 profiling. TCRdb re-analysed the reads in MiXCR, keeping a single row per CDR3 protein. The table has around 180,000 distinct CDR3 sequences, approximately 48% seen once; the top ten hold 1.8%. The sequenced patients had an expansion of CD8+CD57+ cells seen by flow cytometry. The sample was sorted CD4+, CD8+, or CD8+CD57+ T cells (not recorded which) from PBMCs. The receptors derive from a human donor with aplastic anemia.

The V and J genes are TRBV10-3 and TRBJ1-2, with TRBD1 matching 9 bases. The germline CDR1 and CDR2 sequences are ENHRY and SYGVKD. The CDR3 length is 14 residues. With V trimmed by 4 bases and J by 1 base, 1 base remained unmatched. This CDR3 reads CAISGTGVNYGYTF. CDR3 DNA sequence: TGTGCCATCAGTGGGACAGGGGTTAACTATGGCTACACCTTC.

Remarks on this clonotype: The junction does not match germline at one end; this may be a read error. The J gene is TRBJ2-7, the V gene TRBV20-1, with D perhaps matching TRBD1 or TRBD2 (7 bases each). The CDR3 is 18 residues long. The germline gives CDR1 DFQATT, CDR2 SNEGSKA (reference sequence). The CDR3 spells CGARGGGSGSSSYNEQYF. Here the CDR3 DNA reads TGCGGTGCTAGAGGGGGCGGTAGCGGGTCGAGCTCCTACAATGAGCAGTACTTC.

In DNA form, the CDR3 reads TGTGCCAGCAGCCTCCCGGGACGGAATGAAAAACTGTTTTTT. Translated, it gives CASSLPGRNEKLFF. The chain is built from TRBV7-9 and TRBJ1-4, with a possible D match to TRBD1 (5 bases). Per the germline V gene, CDR1 is SEHNR and CDR2 is FQNEAQ (reference sequence). V was cut by 5 bases and J by 5 bases, with 12 bases left in between. CDR3 length: 14 residues. The full variable domain, its missing parts supplied by reference TRBV7-9 and TRBJ1-4, is DTGVSQNPRHKITKRGQNVTFRCDPISEHNRLYWYRQTLGQGPEFLTYFQNEAQLEKSRLLSDRFSAERPKGSFSTLEIQRTEQGDSAMYLCASSLPGRNEKLFFGSGTQLSVL.